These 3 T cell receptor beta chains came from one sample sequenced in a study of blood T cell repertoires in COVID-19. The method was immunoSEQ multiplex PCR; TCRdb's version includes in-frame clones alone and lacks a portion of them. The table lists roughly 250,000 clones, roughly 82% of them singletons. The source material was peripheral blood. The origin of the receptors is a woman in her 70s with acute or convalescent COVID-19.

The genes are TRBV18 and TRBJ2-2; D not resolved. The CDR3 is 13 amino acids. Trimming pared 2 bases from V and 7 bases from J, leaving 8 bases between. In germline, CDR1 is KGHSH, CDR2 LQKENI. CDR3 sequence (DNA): TGTGCCAGCTCACCATCAGAGGTCGGGGAGCTGTTTTTT. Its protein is CASSPSEVGELFF.

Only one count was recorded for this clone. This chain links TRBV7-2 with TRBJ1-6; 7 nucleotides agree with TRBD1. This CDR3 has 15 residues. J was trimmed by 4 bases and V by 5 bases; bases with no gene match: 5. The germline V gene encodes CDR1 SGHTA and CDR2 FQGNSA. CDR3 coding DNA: TGTGCCAGCAGCCAGGACAGGATTTATAATTCACCCCTCCACTTT. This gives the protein CASSQDRIYNSPLHF. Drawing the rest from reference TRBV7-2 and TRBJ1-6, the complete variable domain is GAGVSQSPSNKVTEKGKDVELRCDPISGHTALYWYRQSLGQGLEFLIYFQGNSAPDKSGLPSDRFSAERTGGSVSTLTIQRTQQEDSAVYLCASSQDRIYNSPLHFGNGTRLTVT.

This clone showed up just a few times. The CDR3 bases are TGTGCCAGCAGCTTGATCGGGACAGGGAACCACGAGCAGTACTTC. It translates to CASSLIGTGNHEQYF. This chain joins TRBV7-2 and TRBJ2-7; 9 bases are shared with TRBD1. J lost 5 bases, V lost 3 bases, and 8 bases had no gene match. Germline assignment: CDR1 SGHTA and CDR2 FQGNSA. CDR3 length equals 15 residues.